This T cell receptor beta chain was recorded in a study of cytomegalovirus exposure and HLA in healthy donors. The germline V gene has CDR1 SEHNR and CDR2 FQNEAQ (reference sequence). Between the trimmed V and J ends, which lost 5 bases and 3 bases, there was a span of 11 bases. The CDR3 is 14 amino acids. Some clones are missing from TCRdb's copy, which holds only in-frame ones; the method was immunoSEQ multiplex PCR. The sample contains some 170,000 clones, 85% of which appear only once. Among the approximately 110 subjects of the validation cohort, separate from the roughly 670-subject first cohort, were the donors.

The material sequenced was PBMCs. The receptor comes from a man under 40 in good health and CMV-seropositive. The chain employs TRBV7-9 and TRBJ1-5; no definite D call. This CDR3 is CASSTTVSNQPQHF. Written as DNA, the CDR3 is TGTGCCAGCAGCACAACAGTGTCCAATCAGCCCCAGCATTTT. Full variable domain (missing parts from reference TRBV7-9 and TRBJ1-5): DTGVSQNPRHKITKRGQNVTFRCDPISEHNRLYWYRQTLGQGPEFLTYFQNEAQLEKSRLLSDRFSAERPKGSFSTLEIQRTEQGDSAMYLCASSTTVSNQPQHFGDGTRLSIL.